This TCR beta chain was recovered during a study of T cell responses to AZD1222 COVID-19 vaccine. Study summary: Researchers grouped second doses given at about 4 or about 12 weeks into one pool.

The study, taken as a whole, reports: Vaccine-related CD4 TCRs covered spike, predominating at 160-218 and 743-854. Reports say nearly half of spike-specific TCRs go after unmutated variant regions. Donors skewed white British and female; clonal diversity was possibly underestimated.

CDR3 length: 15 amino acids. The ends were cut back, 8 bases at V and 4 bases at J, with 18 bases in the middle. Germline V CDR1 and CDR2: ENHRY, SYGVKD. On this clone itself: The antigen remains unidentified.

Libraries were prepared by immunoSEQ multiplex PCR; TCRdb keeps only in-frame clonotypes and omits some of them. The sample records roughly 100,000 clones, more than 75% being singletons. The sample was peripheral blood, taken on day 0 of AZD1222 vaccination. The sequence derives from an adult in good health. The gene calls are TRBV10-3 and TRBJ2-1; D may be TRBD1 or TRBD2 (7 bases each). CDR3 sequence: CAIQSAGGEYNEQFF. In nucleotides, the CDR3 is TGTGCCATCCAATCGGCAGGGGGGGAATACAATGAGCAGTTCTTC.